The 16 T cell receptor beta chains below were found in one sample sequenced in a study of blood T cell repertoires in COVID-19. Sequencing used immunoSEQ multiplex PCR; TCRdb keeps in-frame clones, though not all of them. This table holds around 190,000 clones, about 88% found once. The source material was peripheral blood. The receptors shown here come from a man aged 18-30 years who had recovered from COVID-19.

This clone came up once. The same CDR3 can be traced to other DNA sequences in this sample. V is TRBV7-9 and J is TRBJ2-7; TRBD2 aligns across 14 bases. The junction had 4 bases not matched to a gene; V was cut back by 5 bases and J by 4 bases. Germline lookup yields CDR1 SEHNR and CDR2 FQNEAQ (reference sequence). This CDR3 has 15 residues. The CDR3 DNA follows: TGTGCCAGCAGCCCCGGACTAGCGGGGGGATACGAGCAGTACTTC. Amino acids: CASSPGLAGGYEQYF. Complete variable domain (other parts from reference TRBV7-9 and TRBJ2-7): DTGVSQNPRHKITKRGQNVTFRCDPISEHNRLYWYRQTLGQGPEFLTYFQNEAQLEKSRLLSDRFSAERPKGSFSTLEIQRTEQGDSAMYLCASSPGLAGGYEQYFGPGTRLTVT.

This rearrangement joins TRBV9 to TRBJ1-2, with a tentative D call TRBD1 (6 bases). Looked up from germline, CDR1 is SGDLS and CDR2 is YYNGEE. Trimming pared 0 bases from V and 8 bases from J, leaving 11 bases between. The CDR3 length is 13 residues. CDR3 in amino acids: CASSVGAGEGYTF. CDR3 nucleotide sequence: TGTGCCAGCAGCGTAGGGGCAGGGGAAGGCTACACCTTC.

The J gene is TRBJ2-7, the V gene TRBV7-3; perhaps TRBD1 as D (6 bases). This CDR3 has 13 residues. V was shortened by 7 bases and J by 6 bases, with 16 bases between the two germline ends. The germline gives CDR1 SGHTA, CDR2 FQGTGA. CDR3 sequence reads: CASTGVIWCEQYF. The CDR3 DNA is TGTGCCAGCACAGGGGTGATTTGGTGCGAGCAGTACTTC.

J is TRBJ1-2 and V is TRBV4-3, with D possibly matching TRBD1 (6 bases). Germline lookup yields CDR1 LGHNA and CDR2 YSLEER. V gave up 0 bases and J gave up 7 bases, with 15 bases separating them. This CDR3 has 15 amino acids. The CDR3 DNA follows: TGCGCCAGCAGCCAAGAACAGGGTTTGGGGGCTGGCTACACCTTC. Protein: CASSQEQGLGAGYTF.

The chain combines TRBV6-5 with TRBJ1-3, with a possible D match to TRBD1 (5 bases). CDR1 and CDR2 (germline): MNHEY, SVGAGI. Deletions cut 2 bases from V and 2 bases from J, with 7 bases between. CDR3 length: 14 amino acids. CDR3 amino acids: CASSYAGPGNTIYF. The CDR3 region has the DNA TGTGCCAGCAGTTACGCAGGGCCTGGAAACACCATATATTTT.

The genes are TRBV9 and TRBJ2-3; tentative D call: TRBD2 (7 bases). Looked up from germline, CDR1 is SGDLS and CDR2 is YYNGEE. CDR3 length: 18 residues. V dropped 0 bases and J dropped 0 bases, with 17 bases sitting between them. Here the CDR3 DNA reads TGTGCCAGCAGCGTAGGTGGCGGGAGAACAGGGAGCACAGATACGCAGTATTTT. Translating gives CASSVGGGRTGSTDTQYF.

The chain employs TRBV11-2 and TRBJ2-3, with 8 bases fitting TRBD1. Germline lookup yields CDR1 SGHAT and CDR2 FQNNGV. CDR3 length: 15 residues. Unmatched junction bases numbered 8, after V lost 6 bases and J lost 3 bases. The CDR3 nucleotides are TGTGCCAGCAGTTCAACAGGGGGTCGGACAGATACGCAGTATTTT. Translated, it gives CASSSTGGRTDTQYF.

This rearrangement joins TRBV4-1 to TRBJ1-5; 8 positions agree with TRBD1. V lost 0 bases, J lost 9 bases, and 7 bases stayed unmatched. In germline, CDR1 is MGHRA, CDR2 YSYEKL. The length of the CDR3 is 15 residues. The CDR3 region has the DNA TGCGCCAGCAGCCAAGACGGACAGGGCGATTGGCCCCAGCATTTT. Its translation is CASSQDGQGDWPQHF.

In its sample, this clone was seen once. In nucleotides, the CDR3 is TGTGCCAGCAGTGTTCTAGCGGGCTTAGTGTGGGATACGCAGTATTTT. It is translated as CASSVLAGLVWDTQYF. The genes are TRBV25-1 and TRBJ2-3; 8 bases are a match to TRBD2. The CDR3 sequence is 16 residues long. Germline values: CDR1 MGHDK, CDR2 SYGVNS. Germline trimming cut 4 bases from V and 6 bases from J; bases unmatched to any gene: 12.

The genes are TRBV6-5 and TRBJ1-1; D not certain. Between the trimmed V and J ends, which lost 7 bases and 1 base, there was a span of 16 bases. The CDR3 has 15 amino acids. CDR1 MNHEY and CDR2 SVGAGI come from the germline V gene. CDR3 sequence (DNA): TGTGCCAGCATGCTACCTCCGATCGGGAACACTGAAGCTTTCTTT. It translates to CASMLPPIGNTEAFF.

The genes are TRBV19 and TRBJ2-3, with 8 bases matching TRBD2. Unmatched junction bases numbered 7, after V lost 5 bases and J lost 3 bases. The CDR3 length is 15 residues. Germline loops: CDR1 LNHDA, CDR2 SQIVND (reference sequence). CDR3 sequence reads: CASSSPVAGTDTQYF. The CDR3 DNA is TGTGCCAGTAGTTCCCCGGTAGCGGGAACAGATACGCAGTATTTT.

This clone was seen just once. The V and J genes are TRBV2 and TRBJ1-5; D unresolved. V lost 0 bases and J 6 bases, leaving 6 bases between the germline ends. In germline, CDR1 is SNHLY, CDR2 FYNNEI. There are 13 residues in the CDR3. In DNA, the CDR3 is TGTGCCAGCAGTGAAGCGCGCGGTCAGCCCCAGCATTTT. Translation: CASSEARGQPQHF.

V usage is TRBV7-6 and J usage is TRBJ2-7, with D possibly being TRBD1 (6 bases). CDR3 length: 16 amino acids. Germline V gene sequence: CDR1 SGHVS, CDR2 FNYEAQ. V was cut by 5 bases and J by 13 bases, with 30 bases left in between. The CDR3: CASSKGVGARLPHLYF. As DNA, the CDR3 is TGTGCCAGCAGCAAGGGGGTGGGGGCACGACTCCCCCACCTTTACTTC.

The rearrangement joins TRBV7-2 to TRBJ2-5, with D possibly being TRBD2 (6 bases). CDR1 is SGHTA, CDR2 FQGNSA, per germline. This CDR3 is built from 15 residues. V was clipped by 4 bases and J by 0 bases, with 12 bases between them. CDR3 region: CASSYRGRYQETQYF. The CDR3 nucleotides read TGTGCCAGCAGCTACCGAGGGAGGTACCAAGAGACCCAGTACTTC. The entire variable domain, with the rest obtained from reference TRBV7-2 and TRBJ2-5, is as follows: GAGVSQSPSNKVTEKGKDVELRCDPISGHTALYWYRQSLGQGLEFLIYFQGNSAPDKSGLPSDRFSAERTGGSVSTLTIQRTQQEDSAVYLCASSYRGRYQETQYFGPGTRLLVL.

The chain uses TRBV14 and TRBJ2-3; 11 nucleotides match TRBD1. The CDR3 totals 16 residues. J lost 5 bases, V lost 2 bases, and 6 bases had no gene match. Germline CDR1 is SGHDN and CDR2 is FVKESK. In DNA form, the CDR3 reads TGTGCCAGCAGCCAACTCCCGGGACAGGGGGTAGATACGCAGTATTTT. Translated, it gives CASSQLPGQGVDTQYF.

The chain uses TRBV7-2 and TRBJ1-3; D remains ambiguous. Germline values: CDR1 SGHTA, CDR2 FQGNSA. With 6 bases removed from V and 4 bases from J, the gap between germline ends came to 16 bases. The CDR3 length is 15 residues. CDR3 coding DNA: TGTGCCAGCAGTCCCACGAGCGGGTACGGAAACACCATATATTTT. Its protein product is CASSPTSGYGNTIYF.